These 2 T cell receptor beta chains came from one sample sequenced in a study of technical replicates of blood from a few donors. Some clones are missing from TCRdb's copy, which holds only in-frame ones; the method was immunoSEQ multiplex PCR. The data show some 99,000 clones, with 95% seen just once and about 0.19% held by the top ten. The sequenced sample consisted of T cells isolated from PBMCs. The origin of the receptors is a human donor in good health.

The rearrangement joins TRBV2 to TRBJ2-7, with D perhaps TRBD2 (6 bases). Germline CDR1 and CDR2: SNHLY and FYNNEI. The CDR3 covers 15 residues. V was pared by 4 bases and J by 3 bases, with 16 bases between. In nucleotides, the CDR3 is TGTGCCAGCAGTGGCGAAAGGGACTGGGGCTACGAGCAGTACTTC. It codes for CASSGERDWGYEQYF.

The chain employs TRBV5-1 and TRBJ2-3; the match to TRBD1 covers 9 bases. This CDR3 is built from 17 residues. J lost 3 bases, V lost 4 bases, and 12 bases had no gene match. Germline V lookup: CDR1 SGHRS, CDR2 YFSETQ. This CDR3 reads CASSAQGAETLTDTQYF. In DNA form, the CDR3 reads TGCGCCAGCAGCGCACAGGGGGCCGAGACTTTAACAGATACGCAGTATTTT.